This T cell receptor (beta chain) was observed in a study of T cell responses to AZD1222 COVID-19 vaccine (dated by TCRdb to about 2021). Regarding the complete study: AZD1222 recipients with second doses at about 4 weeks or about 12 weeks were pooled, because spike-specific TCR depth and breadth did not differ between schedules. TCR sequencing was performed for roughly 240 trial participants, of whom around 200 were given two doses of AZD1222 and approximately 25 were given two doses of MenACWY control vaccine. Trial participants were enrolled into age subgroups of 18-55, 56-69 and 70-plus years, which contained about 150, 27 and 61 TCR-sequenced participants, respectively.

The label giving this sample's time point can be read as: baseline before first vaccination. Vaccinee samples were obtained from the UK trials COV001 and COV002, which included a single-blind randomized controlled phase 2/3 trial of AZD1222 (ChAdOx1 nCoV-19) in healthy adults. For TCRbeta chain sequencing, PBMC samples were collected from trial participants at day 0 and at day 28 after the second dose. The germline ends are 6 bases apart after V is trimmed by 4 bases and J by 5 bases. The CDR3 spans 13 residues, from the cysteine through the phenylalanine. Only the CDR3 DNA stays, 39 bases, in frame from base 1. The germline V gene (reference sequence) specifies LNHDA as CDR1 and SQIVND as CDR2. Points the paper makes about the study in general: After two AZD1222 doses, spike-specific TCR breadth and depth were significantly higher than at day 0 and than in MenACWY recipients. CD4 TCRs associated with the vaccine covered the entire spike protein, and the dominant responses were in regions 160-218 and 743-854. Because no day 14 peak-response samples were available, repertoires were characterized only after the peak T cell response. In the small 56-69-year group, the increase in depth fell short of significance, most likely because of low power. Participants were mostly white British, with more females than males. The authors suggested clonal diversity may have been underestimated. Conclusions about previously exposed vaccinees are limited, since just a handful of AZD1222 recipients were seropositive for SARS-CoV-2 at baseline. Reportedly, almost half of the unique spike-specific TCRs recognized epitopes lying outside the regions that are mutated in the B.1.351 and B.1.1.7 variants.

As for this clone: Its antigen is currently not known. No qualities accompany the bases; no much larger clone lies one base away.

The CDR3 regions of human TCRbeta chains were analyzed by immunosequencing. Per the source publication's procedure: TCRs in the repertoires were matched against a reference library of SARS-CoV-2-specific TCRs that had been generated with the MIRA antigen-specificity platform. Breadth was defined as the fraction of unique TCRs that were SARS-CoV-2-associated, and depth was defined as the fraction of total T cells that were SARS-CoV-2-associated. Using the MIRA data, each spike-specific TCR was mapped to the spike region that the TCR reacts to and placed in a CD4 or CD8 class. Log10-transformed breadth and depth values were compared by one-way ANOVA with Sidak's multiple comparisons tests. Held by TCRdb, this immuneACCESS table contains in-frame sequences only and omits some clones. Under half of the omission traces to an unresolved V gene where checked; the cause of the rest is unknown. D and trimming were read from the DNA, whereas the V and J calls and clone size are those reported in that table. Within this sample are nearly 110,000 clones, with about 90% of them counted one time only. Clones ranked in the top ten supply 5.1% of the sample.

This clonotype originated in an adult in good health. Here the chain combines TRBV19 and TRBJ2-6; the D gene lacks a confident call. The sample in question was peripheral blood, obtained on day 0 of AZD1222 vaccination. The CDR3 protein is CASSTPRANVLTF. The nucleotide sequence is given as TGTGCCAGTAGTACCCCGAGGGCCAACGTCCTGACTTTC.